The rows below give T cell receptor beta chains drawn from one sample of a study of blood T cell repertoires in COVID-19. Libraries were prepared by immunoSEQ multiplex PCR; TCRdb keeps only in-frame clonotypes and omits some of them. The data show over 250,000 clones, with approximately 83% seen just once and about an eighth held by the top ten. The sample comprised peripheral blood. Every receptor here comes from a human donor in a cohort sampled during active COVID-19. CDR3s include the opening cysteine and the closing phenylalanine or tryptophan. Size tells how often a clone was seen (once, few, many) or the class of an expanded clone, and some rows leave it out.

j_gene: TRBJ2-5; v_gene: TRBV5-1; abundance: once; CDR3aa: CASSLAVGGLKETQYF
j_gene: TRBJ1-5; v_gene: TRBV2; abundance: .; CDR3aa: CASRETVRGQPQHF
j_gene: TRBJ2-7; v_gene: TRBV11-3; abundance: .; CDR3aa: CASSLTGTAGGPNEQYF
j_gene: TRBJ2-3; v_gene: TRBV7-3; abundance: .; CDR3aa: CASSLSKAGGPNTQYF
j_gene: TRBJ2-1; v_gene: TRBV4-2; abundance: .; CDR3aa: CASSQEIPGRAAWFRVEQFF
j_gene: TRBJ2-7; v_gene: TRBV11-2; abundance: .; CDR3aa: CASSPGLGGPYEQYF
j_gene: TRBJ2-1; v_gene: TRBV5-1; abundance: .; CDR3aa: CASSLDLKREQFF
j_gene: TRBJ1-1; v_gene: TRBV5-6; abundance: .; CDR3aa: CASSLGSNTEAFF
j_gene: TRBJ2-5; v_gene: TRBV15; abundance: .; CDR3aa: CATSWASGVQETQYF
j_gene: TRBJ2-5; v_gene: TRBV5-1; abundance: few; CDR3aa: CASSWGTQGETQYF
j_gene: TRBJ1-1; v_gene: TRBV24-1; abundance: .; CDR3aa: CATSDLRRAFF
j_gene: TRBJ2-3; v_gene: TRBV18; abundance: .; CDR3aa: CASSSGTSGSVTDTQYF
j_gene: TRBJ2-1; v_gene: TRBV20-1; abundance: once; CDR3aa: CSASKGSRRDNEQFF
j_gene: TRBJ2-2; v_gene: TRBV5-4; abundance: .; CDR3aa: CASSPGGRSNTGELFF
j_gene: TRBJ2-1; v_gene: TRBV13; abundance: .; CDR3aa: CASSLAGAYNEQFF
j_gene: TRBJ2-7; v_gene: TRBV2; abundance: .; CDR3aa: CASSELRSYEQYF
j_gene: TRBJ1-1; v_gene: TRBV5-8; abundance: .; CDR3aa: CASAPKGLGQRDTEAFF
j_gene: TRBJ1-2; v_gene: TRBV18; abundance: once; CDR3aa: CASSPGTGGRGYTF
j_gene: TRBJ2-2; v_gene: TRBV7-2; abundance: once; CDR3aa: CASSPLRQVGLFF
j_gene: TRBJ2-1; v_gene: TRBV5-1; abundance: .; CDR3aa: CASRLTGVAYNEQFF
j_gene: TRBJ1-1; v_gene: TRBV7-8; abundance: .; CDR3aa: CASSTRSNIRGLTEAFF
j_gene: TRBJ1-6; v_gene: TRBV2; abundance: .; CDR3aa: CASSHTTGGEDSPLHF
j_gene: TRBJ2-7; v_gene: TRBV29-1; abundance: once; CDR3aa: CSVLDPTGRYEQYF
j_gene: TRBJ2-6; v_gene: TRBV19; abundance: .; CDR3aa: CASSGPRGRGAGANVLTF
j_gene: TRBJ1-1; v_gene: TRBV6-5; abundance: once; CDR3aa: CASTSTGRVAEAFF
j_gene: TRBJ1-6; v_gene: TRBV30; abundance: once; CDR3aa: CAWSVPGQGNSPLHF
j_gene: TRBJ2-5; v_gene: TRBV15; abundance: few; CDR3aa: CATSRPGETQYF
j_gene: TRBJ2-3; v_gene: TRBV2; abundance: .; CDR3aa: CASWAGGSDTQYF
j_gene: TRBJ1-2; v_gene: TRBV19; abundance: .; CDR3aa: CASSPNRDLVYGYTF
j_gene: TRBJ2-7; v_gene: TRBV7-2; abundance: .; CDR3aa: CASRISGSYEQYF
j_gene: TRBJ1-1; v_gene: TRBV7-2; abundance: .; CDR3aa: CASRTSRTTNTEAFF
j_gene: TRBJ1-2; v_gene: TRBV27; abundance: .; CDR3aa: CASSAGTGIYYGYTF
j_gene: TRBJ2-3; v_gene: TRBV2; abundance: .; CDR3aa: CASSVGRGTDTQYF
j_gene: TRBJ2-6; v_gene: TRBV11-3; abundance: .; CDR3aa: CASSGAGDSGANVLTF
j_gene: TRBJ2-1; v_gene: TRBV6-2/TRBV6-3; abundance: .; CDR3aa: CASSSFATSGSSNEQFF
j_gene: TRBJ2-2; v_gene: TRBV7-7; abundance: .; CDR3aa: CASSLAAHTGELFF
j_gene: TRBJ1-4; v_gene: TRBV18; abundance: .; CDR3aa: CASSPTRTRNEKLFF
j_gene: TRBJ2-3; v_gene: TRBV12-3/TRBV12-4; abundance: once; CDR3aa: CASSLAQGGTQYF
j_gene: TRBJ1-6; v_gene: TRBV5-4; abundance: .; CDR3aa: CASSLGGQGGSPLHF
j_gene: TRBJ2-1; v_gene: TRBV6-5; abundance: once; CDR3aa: CASSFGLDVYNEQFF
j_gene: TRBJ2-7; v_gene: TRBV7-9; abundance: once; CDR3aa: CASSLEGGSGSGYEQYF
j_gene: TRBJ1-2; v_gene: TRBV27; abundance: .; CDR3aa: CASSLSIGGSNYGYTF
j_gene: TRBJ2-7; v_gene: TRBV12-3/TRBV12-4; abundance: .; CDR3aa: CASSAGPHGKQYF
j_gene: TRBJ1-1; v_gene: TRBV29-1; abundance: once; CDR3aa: CSVQRTGGYMAFF
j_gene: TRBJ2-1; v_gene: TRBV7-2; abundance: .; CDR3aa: CASSLYGGASGYNEQFF